This note documents a single T cell receptor (beta chain) sequence. Its antigen remains unknown. Some clones are missing from TCRdb's copy, which holds only in-frame ones; the method was immunoSEQ multiplex PCR. The sample yields more than 2,000,000 clones, 90% to 95% seen once. This specimen belongs to a study of shared clonotypes between healthy human individuals. The overall study: Three CD4 naive, three CD4 memory, two CD8 naive and one CD8 memory plate were used per donor. Study conclusions and caveats: Lower generation probabilities were found for non-shared clonotypes than for those shared by all four donors.

CDR1 is KGHSH and CDR2 is LQKENI in the germline V gene. V lost 2 bases to trimming and J lost 1 base; unmatched junction nucleotides: 3. The CDR3 extends over 15 amino acids. Sequencing was done on a sample of naive CD4+ T cells sorted from blood. Subset indicated: CD45RA+ positively selected. The origin of this receptor is a man between 18 and 35 years old in good health. The V call is TRBV18, the J call TRBJ2-7, with 9 bases identical to TRBD2. The CDR3 DNA is TGTGCCAGCTCACCAAGGACTAGCGCTTCCTACGAGCAGTACTTC. This translates into CASSPRTSASYEQYF.